This is a list of T cell receptor beta chains from one sample in a study of blood T cell repertoires in COVID-19. Assay used: immunoSEQ multiplex PCR; TCRdb lists only in-frame clones, some missing. The sample contains around 330,000 clones, roughly 88% of which appear only once. Sequenced sample: peripheral blood. The receptors stem from a woman aged 25 to 39 with COVID-19, enrolled during active disease. Both conserved end residues are part of each CDR3. A D gene is named only where the DNA matches it firmly. A clone size is listed for some rows: how often the clone was seen (once, few, many), or a class if it is expanded.

j_gene,d_gene,v_gene,abundance,CDR3nt,CDR3aa
TRBJ1-2,NA,TRBV7-9,NA,TGTGCCAGCACCCCATTAGACTATGGCTACACCTTC,CASTPLDYGYTF
TRBJ1-1,NA,TRBV6-5,many,TGTGCCAGCAGTTACAGGGGGAACACTGAAGCTTTCTTT,CASSYRGNTEAFF
TRBJ2-1,NA,TRBV19,NA,TGTGCCAGTAGTATTGAGGGAATTGGGCAGTTCTTC,CASSIEGIGQFF
TRBJ2-1,TRBD2,TRBV6-2/TRBV6-3,NA,TGTGCCAGCAGTTATCAACTAGCGGGGGGGAACAATGAGCAGTTCTTC,CASSYQLAGGNNEQFF
TRBJ2-5,TRBD1,TRBV27,NA,TGTGCCAGCAGTAGAGACAGGGTACAAGAGACCCAGTACTTC,CASSRDRVQETQYF
TRBJ1-1,TRBD1,TRBV6-5,NA,TGTGCCAGCAGTTATCTTCCCAGGGGGCGGACTGAAGCTTTCTTT,CASSYLPRGRTEAFF
TRBJ2-3,NA,TRBV3-1/TRBV3-2,NA,TGTGCCAGCAGCCCCCTGGCGGGGGCCAACACAGATACGCAGTATTTT,CASSPLAGANTDTQYF
TRBJ2-5,NA,TRBV28,NA,TGTGCCAGCACACCGACAGACCGAGAGACCCAGTACTTC,CASTPTDRETQYF
TRBJ1-3,NA,TRBV16,NA,TGTGCCAGCAGCCAGCTCAGTCAGGGGTCCGGAAACACCATATATTTT,CASSQLSQGSGNTIYF
TRBJ1-2,NA,TRBV19,NA,TGTGCCAGTAGTATTAGCTTCGGTGCAGAGGGCTACACCTTC,CASSISFGAEGYTF
TRBJ1-2,TRBD1,TRBV3-1/TRBV3-2,NA,TGTGCCAGCAGCCAAGGGCCGCGGGGACAGGCCGTTCCTAACTATGGCTACACCTTC,CASSQGPRGQAVPNYGYTF
TRBJ2-5,TRBD2,TRBV2,NA,TGTGCCAGCAGTGAGTTAGCGGGGGGGTCAGAGACCCAGTACTTC,CASSELAGGSETQYF
TRBJ1-6,NA,TRBV5-5,NA,TGTGCCAGCAGCGCAACAGGGATGCGGAATTCACCCCTCCACTTT,CASSATGMRNSPLHF
TRBJ2-2,TRBD2,TRBV5-5,NA,TGTGCCAGCAGCCTGGGACTAGCGGGACTCACCGGGGAGCTGTTTTTT,CASSLGLAGLTGELFF
TRBJ1-2,NA,TRBV15,NA,TGTGCCACCAGCAGAGAACTTAACTATGGCTACACCTTC,CATSRELNYGYTF
TRBJ2-3,NA,TRBV7-8,NA,TGTGCCAGCAGCTTACTGGACAGAGAAGATACGCAGTATTTT,CASSLLDREDTQYF
TRBJ2-5,NA,TRBV28,NA,TGTGCCAGCAGTTCAACCGGGGGTAGCGGCCAAGAGACCCAGTACTTC,CASSSTGGSGQETQYF
TRBJ2-5,TRBD2,TRBV6-1,NA,TGTGCCAGCAGTGGAGACCTAGCGGCCCCGCGAAGGGAGACCCAGTACTTC,CASSGDLAAPRRETQYF
TRBJ2-3,TRBD2,TRBV7-2,NA,TGTGCCAGCAGGTCCGTAGCGGGCCTAGTCACAGATACGCAGTATTTT,CASRSVAGLVTDTQYF
TRBJ2-5,TRBD1,TRBV7-9,NA,TGTGCCAGCAGCGCCAGGGACAGTAGTGGGACCCAGTACTTC,CASSARDSSGTQYF
TRBJ1-6,NA,TRBV2,NA,TGTGCCAGCAGTTCCCAGGGGTTCTACTCACCCCTCCACTTT,CASSSQGFYSPLHF
TRBJ1-3,TRBD1,TRBV19,NA,TGTGCCAGTAGCTGGGACAGGGCTGACACCATATATTTT,CASSWDRADTIYF
TRBJ1-2,TRBD1,TRBV2,NA,TGTGCCAGCACCGTGGACAGGGGCTATGGCTACACCTTC,CASTVDRGYGYTF
TRBJ1-2,NA,TRBV5-1,NA,TGCGCCAGCAGCTTTGCGGAGGGTGGCTACACCTTC,CASSFAEGGYTF
TRBJ2-1,TRBD2,TRBV19,NA,TGTGCCAGTAGTATAGGCCGCGGGGGGTGGAATGAGCAGTTCTTC,CASSIGRGGWNEQFF
TRBJ2-1,NA,TRBV12-3/TRBV12-4,NA,TGTGCCAGCAGTGAATTTAGGGACTTTTTATTCTTC,CASSEFRDFLFF
TRBJ2-2,TRBD1,TRBV4-2,NA,TGTGCCAGCAGCCTGACAGGGGATACCGGGGAGCTGTTTTTT,CASSLTGDTGELFF
TRBJ1-3,NA,TRBV6-5,few,TGTGCCAGCGGCGGCTCCTCTGGAAACACCATATATTTT,CASGGSSGNTIYF
TRBJ2-5,TRBD2,TRBV9,NA,TGTGCCAGCACCGGGACTAGCGGGGGTCGAGAGACCCAGTACTTC,CASTGTSGGRETQYF
TRBJ1-2,NA,TRBV6-1,few,TGTGCCAGCAGTGAAGTCCGGGGGGCGTCGTATGGCTACACCTTC,CASSEVRGASYGYTF
TRBJ2-3,TRBD2,TRBV27,once,TGTGCCAGCAGTTCCGGACTAGCGGGGTTCACAGATACGCAGTATTTT,CASSSGLAGFTDTQYF
TRBJ1-1,TRBD1,TRBV10-2,NA,TGCGCCAGCAGTGAGACAACGATTCGGACAGGGGAGTTCACTGAAGCTTTCTTT,CASSETTIRTGEFTEAFF
TRBJ2-3,TRBD1,TRBV5-8,few,TGTGCCAGCAGCCTGGGACAGTTCACAGATACGCAGTATTTT,CASSLGQFTDTQYF
TRBJ1-6,TRBD1,TRBV28,NA,TGTGCCAGCGGGAGAACAGGGGACTATTCACCCCTCCACTTT,CASGRTGDYSPLHF
TRBJ1-4,NA,TRBV3-1/TRBV3-2,NA,TGTGCCAGCAGCCAATCCATGTCCGAAAAACTGTTTTTT,CASSQSMSEKLFF
TRBJ2-1,TRBD2,TRBV10-3,NA,TGTGCCATCAGTGATCCTAGCGGGGGCCCCAATGAGCAGTTCTTC,CAISDPSGGPNEQFF
TRBJ1-2,TRBD1,TRBV5-6,NA,TGTGCCAGCCTGCACGCGACAGGGGATGGCTACACCTTC,CASLHATGDGYTF
TRBJ1-5,NA,TRBV15,once,TGTGCCACCAGCAGAGAAAACGGTCAGCCCCAGCATTTT,CATSRENGQPQHF
TRBJ1-6,NA,TRBV2,NA,TGTGCCAGCAGTGAACGGTTCAAGGGGATTAATTCACCCCTCCACTTT,CASSERFKGINSPLHF
TRBJ1-1,NA,TRBV28,once,TGTGCCAGCAGACCCGGACCGGGGAGCACTGAAGCTTTCTTT,CASRPGPGSTEAFF
TRBJ2-5,NA,TRBV7-8,NA,TGTGCCAGCAGCTTATCCCCTGAAGAGACCCAGTACTTC,CASSLSPEETQYF
TRBJ2-3,NA,TRBV24-1,once,TGTGCCACCAGTGATCAGGGAACAGATACGCAGTATTTT,CATSDQGTDTQYF
TRBJ1-5,NA,TRBV15,NA,TGTGCCACCAGCAGAGTGGGCAGATCTTTGCCCCAGCATTTT,CATSRVGRSLPQHF
TRBJ1-1,TRBD1,TRBV7-2,once,TGTGCCAGCAGCTTAGCTCAGGGGGCTACTGAAGCTTTCTTT,CASSLAQGATEAFF
TRBJ2-1,TRBD1,TRBV27,NA,TGTGCCAGCAGTTTCCTTCGGACAGGGGGCGGTTACAATGAGCAGTTCTTC,CASSFLRTGGGYNEQFF